This TCR beta chain was profiled in a study of identical twins. Unique molecular identifiers were in the cDNA, with template-switch universal primer binding. TCRdb recomputed calls from the 5' RACE reads with MiXCR, one row per CDR3 protein. The repertoire holds hundreds of thousands of distinct CDR3 sequences, with about 9.4% as singletons. Germline lookup yields CDR1 SGHDN and CDR2 FVKESK. Trimming left V 2 bases short and J 5 bases short, with 13 bases between. The CDR3 sequence is 14 residues long. The same specimen was also included in a second study, on yellow fever vaccine responses in identical twins.

This chain links TRBV14 with TRBJ2-7; possible D gene TRBD1, 5 bases. The sample taken for sequencing was PBMCs. The receptor was isolated from a woman between 18 and 29 years old in good health. The CDR3 DNA reads TGTGCCAGCAGCCAACTTCCAGGGTGGAACGAGCAGTACTTC. The encoded protein is CASSQLPGWNEQYF.